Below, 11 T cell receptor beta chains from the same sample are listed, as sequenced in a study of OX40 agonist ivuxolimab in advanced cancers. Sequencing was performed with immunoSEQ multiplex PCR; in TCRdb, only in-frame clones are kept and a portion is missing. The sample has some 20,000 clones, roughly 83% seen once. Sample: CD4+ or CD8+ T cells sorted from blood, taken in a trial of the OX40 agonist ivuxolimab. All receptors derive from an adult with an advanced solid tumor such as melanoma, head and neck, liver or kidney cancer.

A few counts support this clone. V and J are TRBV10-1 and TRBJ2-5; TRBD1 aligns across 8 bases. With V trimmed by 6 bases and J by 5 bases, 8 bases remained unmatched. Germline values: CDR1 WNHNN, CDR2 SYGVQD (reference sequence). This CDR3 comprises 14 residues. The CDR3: CASSDQGAGETQYF. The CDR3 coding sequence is TGCGCCAGCAGCGACCAGGGGGCGGGGGAGACCCAGTACTTC.

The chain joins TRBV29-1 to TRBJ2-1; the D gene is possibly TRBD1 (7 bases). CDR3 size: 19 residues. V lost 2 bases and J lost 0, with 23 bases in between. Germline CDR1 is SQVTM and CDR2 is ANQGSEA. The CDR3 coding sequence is TGCAGCGTTGAATACACCAGGGGGTCCCGGGGGAGCTCCTACAATGAGCAGTTCTTC. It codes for CSVEYTRGSRGSSYNEQFF.

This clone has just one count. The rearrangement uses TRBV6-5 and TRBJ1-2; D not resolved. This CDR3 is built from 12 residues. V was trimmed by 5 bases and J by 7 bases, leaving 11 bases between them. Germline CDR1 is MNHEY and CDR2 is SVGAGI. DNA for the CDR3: TGTGCCAGCAGTGAACCTCAGCGTGGCTACACCTTC. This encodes CASSEPQRGYTF.

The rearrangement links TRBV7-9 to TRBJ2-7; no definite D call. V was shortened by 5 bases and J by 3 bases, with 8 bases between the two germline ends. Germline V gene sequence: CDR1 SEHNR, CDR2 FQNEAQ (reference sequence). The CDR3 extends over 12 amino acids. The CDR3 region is CASSPSVYEQYF. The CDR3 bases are TGTGCCAGCAGCCCGTCTGTCTACGAGCAGTACTTC.

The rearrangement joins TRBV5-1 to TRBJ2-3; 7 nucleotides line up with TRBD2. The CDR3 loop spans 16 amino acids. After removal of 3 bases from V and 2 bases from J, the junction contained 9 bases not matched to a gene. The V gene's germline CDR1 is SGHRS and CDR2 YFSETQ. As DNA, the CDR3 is TGCGCCAGCAGCTCAGTGTTGGGAGGGTCCACAGATACGCAGTATTTT. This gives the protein CASSSVLGGSTDTQYF.

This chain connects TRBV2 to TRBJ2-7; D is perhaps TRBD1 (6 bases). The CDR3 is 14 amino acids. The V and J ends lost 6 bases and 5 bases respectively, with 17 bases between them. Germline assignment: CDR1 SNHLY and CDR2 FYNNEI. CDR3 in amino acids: CASSFLAGVDEQYF. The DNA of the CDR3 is TGTGCCAGCAGCTTCCTAGCAGGGGTGGACGAGCAGTACTTC.

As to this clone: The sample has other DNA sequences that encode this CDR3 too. CDR3 nucleotides: TGCGCCAGCAGCCAAGGCGGGGGGGGACAAGAGACCCAGTACTTC. Translating gives CASSQGGGGQETQYF. The rearrangement links TRBV4-1 to TRBJ2-5; 9 bases line up with TRBD2. Germline values: CDR1 MGHRA, CDR2 YSYEKL. V lost 1 base and J lost 2; bases outside the gene matches: 2. The CDR3 is made up of 15 amino acids.

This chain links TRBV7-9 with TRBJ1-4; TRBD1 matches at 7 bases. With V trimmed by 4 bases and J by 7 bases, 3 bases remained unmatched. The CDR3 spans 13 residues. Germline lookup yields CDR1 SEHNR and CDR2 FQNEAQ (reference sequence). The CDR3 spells CASSSYRGEKLFF. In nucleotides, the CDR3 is TGTGCCAGCAGCTCCTACAGGGGTGAAAAACTGTTTTTT.

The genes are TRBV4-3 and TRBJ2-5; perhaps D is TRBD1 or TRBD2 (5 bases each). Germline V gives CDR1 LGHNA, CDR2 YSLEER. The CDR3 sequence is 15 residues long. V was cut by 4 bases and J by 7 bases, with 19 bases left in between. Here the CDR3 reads CASSPDRGRDGTQYF. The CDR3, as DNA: TGCGCCAGCAGCCCTGACCGGGGCCGAGACGGGACCCAGTACTTC.

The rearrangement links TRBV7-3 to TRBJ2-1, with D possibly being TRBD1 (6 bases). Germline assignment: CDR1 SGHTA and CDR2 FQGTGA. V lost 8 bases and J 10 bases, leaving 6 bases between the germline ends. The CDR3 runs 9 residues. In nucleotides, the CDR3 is TGTGCCAGCGACAGGGAGCAGTTCTTC. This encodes CASDREQFF.

The CDR3 DNA sequence: TGTGCCAGCACCCGGGGACAGGGCTACGAGCAGTACTTC. Its protein is CASTRGQGYEQYF. The chain couples TRBV9 to TRBJ2-7; TRBD1 matches 9 bases. Germline trimming cut 6 bases from V and 3 bases from J; bases unmatched to any gene: 4. This CDR3 spans 13 amino acids. Germline values: CDR1 SGDLS, CDR2 YYNGEE.